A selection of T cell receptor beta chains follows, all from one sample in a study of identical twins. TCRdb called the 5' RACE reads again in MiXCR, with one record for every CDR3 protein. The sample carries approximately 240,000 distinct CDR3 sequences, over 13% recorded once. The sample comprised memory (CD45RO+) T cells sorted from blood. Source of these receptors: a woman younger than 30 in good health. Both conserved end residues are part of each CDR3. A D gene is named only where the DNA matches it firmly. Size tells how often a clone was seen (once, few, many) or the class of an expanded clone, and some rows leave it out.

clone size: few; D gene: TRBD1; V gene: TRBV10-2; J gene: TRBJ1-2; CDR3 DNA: TGCGCCAGCAGCGGAACAGGGGCGGGAAACTATGGCTACACCTTC; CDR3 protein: CASSGTGAGNYGYTF
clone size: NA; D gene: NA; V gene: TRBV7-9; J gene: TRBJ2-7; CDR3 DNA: TGTGCCAGCAGCTTAGCGGCATTTTCCTACGAGCAGTACTTC; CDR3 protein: CASSLAAFSYEQYF
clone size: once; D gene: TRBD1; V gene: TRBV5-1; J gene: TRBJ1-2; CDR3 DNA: TGCGCCAGCAGCCGTGTTAGGGACAGTAGGGACTATGGCTACACCTTC; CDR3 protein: CASSRVRDSRDYGYTF
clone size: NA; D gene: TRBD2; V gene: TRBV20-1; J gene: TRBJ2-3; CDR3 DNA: TGCAGTGCCGGGGAAGCGGGAGGGCATGTTGCGCAGTATTTT; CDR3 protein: CSAGEAGGHVAQYF
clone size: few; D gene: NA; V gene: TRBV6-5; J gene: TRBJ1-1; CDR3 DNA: TGTGCCAGCAGTTACGGTATGGGACAACTCACTGAAGCTTTCTTT; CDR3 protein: CASSYGMGQLTEAFF
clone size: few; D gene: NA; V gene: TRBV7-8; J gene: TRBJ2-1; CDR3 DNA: TGTGCCAGCAGCTTATCCCCTCGGAATGAGCAGTTCTTC; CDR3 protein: CASSLSPRNEQFF
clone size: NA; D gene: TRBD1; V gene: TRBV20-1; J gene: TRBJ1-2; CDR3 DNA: TGCAGTGGAGGAGGGGGCAGCAACTATGGCTACACCTTC; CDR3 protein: CSGGGGSNYGYTF
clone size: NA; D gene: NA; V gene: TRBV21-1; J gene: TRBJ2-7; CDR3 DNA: TGTGCCAGCTCCCCGGGACAGAAGGCTAGCTCCTACGAGCAGTACTTC; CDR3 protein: CASSPGQKASSYEQYF
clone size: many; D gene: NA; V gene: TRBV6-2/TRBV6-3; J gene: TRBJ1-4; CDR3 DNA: TGTGCCAGCAGTAACGGCGCTGACGGGGCTGAAAAACTGTTTTTT; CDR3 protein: CASSNGADGAEKLFF
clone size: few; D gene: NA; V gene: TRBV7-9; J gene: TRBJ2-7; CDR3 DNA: TGTGCCAGCAGCACGAACCAGATGGGGTCCTACGAGCAGTACTTC; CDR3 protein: CASSTNQMGSYEQYF
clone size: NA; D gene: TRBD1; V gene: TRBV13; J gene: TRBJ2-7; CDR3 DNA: TGTGCCAGCAGCCCCGCCCCCCGACAGGGCTACGAGCAGTACTTC; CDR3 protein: CASSPAPRQGYEQYF
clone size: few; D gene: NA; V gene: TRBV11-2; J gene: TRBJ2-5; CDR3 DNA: TGTGCCAGCAGCTTAGGCGGACGCGGGGAGACCCAGTACTTC; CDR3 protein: CASSLGGRGETQYF
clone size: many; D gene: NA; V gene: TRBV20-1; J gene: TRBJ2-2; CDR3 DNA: TGCAGTGCTAGGCCGTGGGACACCGGGGAGCTGTTTTTT; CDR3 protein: CSARPWDTGELFF
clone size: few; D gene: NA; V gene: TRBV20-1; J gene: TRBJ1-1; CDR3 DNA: TGCACTCCGGGACCGCGGAACACTGAAGCTTTCTTT; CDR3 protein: CTPGPRNTEAFF
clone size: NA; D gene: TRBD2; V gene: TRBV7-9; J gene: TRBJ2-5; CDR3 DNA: TGTGCCAGCAGCTTGGTGACCGGGGGGGAGACCCAGTACTTC; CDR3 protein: CASSLVTGGETQYF
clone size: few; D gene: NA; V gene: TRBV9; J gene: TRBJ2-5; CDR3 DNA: TGTGCCAGCAGCGTACCTCTAGGAGGGGCAGAGACCCAGTACTTC; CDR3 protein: CASSVPLGGAETQYF
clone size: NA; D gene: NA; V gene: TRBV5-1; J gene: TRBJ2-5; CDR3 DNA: TGCGCCAGCAGCTCAGACTGGAACCAAGAGACCCAGTACTTC; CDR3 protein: CASSSDWNQETQYF
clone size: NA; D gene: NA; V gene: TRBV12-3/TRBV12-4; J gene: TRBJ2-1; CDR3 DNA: TGTGCCAGCAGTGGGACCGGGACTTCCCCACTCTTC; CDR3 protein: CASSGTGTSPLF
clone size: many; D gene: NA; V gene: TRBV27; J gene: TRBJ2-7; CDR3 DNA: TGTGCCAGCAGTTTAAGGCGCCTGAGCTCCTACGAGCAGTACTTC; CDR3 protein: CASSLRRLSSYEQYF
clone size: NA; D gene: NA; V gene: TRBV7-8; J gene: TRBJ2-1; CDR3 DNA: TGTGCCAGCAGCTTAGTGTGGTCTAGCGACAATGAGCAGTTCTTC; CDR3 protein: CASSLVWSSDNEQFF
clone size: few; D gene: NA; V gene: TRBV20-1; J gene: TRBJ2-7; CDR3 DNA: TGCAGTGCTAGTACGGCCACCTACGAGCAGTACTTC; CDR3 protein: CSASTATYEQYF
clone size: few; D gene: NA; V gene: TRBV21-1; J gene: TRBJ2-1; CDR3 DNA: TGTGCCAGCAGCAAGAAATACAGGGGGACTGAGCAGTTCTTC; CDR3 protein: CASSKKYRGTEQFF
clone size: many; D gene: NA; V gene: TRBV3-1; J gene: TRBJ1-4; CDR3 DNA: TGTGCCAGCAGCCAGACTACAACCCAAGGCGAAAAACTGTTTTTT; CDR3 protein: CASSQTTTQGEKLFF
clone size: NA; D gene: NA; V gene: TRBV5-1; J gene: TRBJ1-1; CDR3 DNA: TGCGCCAGCAGCTTGGAGCTGGGTTTGAACACTGAAGCTTTCTTT; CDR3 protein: CASSLELGLNTEAFF
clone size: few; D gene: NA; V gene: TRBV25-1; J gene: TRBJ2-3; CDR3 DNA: TGTGCCAGCAGTGAACTCAGGGGAACAGATACGCAGTATTTT; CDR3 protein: CASSELRGTDTQYF
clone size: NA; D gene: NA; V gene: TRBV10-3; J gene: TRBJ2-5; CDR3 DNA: TGTGCCATCAGTGAGTCGACAGACCAAGAGACCCAGTACTTC; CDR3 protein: CAISESTDQETQYF
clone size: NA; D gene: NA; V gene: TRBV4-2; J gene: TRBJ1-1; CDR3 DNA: TGTGCCAGCAGCCAAGAAACCGGTAGGTTTACTGAAGCTTTCTTT; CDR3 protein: CASSQETGRFTEAFF
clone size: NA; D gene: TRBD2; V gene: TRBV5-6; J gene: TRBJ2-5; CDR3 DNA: TGTGCCAGCAGCGAAACTAGCGCCCCGGTCGAGACCCAGTACTTC; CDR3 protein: CASSETSAPVETQYF
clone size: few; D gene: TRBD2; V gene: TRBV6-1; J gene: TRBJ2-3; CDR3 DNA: TGTGCCAGCAGGGTAGCGGGGGGGAACCGAGCAGATACGCAGTATTTT; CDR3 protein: CASRVAGGNRADTQYF
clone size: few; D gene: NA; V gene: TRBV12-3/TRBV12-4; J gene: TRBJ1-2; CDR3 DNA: TGTGCCAGCAGTAAACCGGGAGGGAACTATGGCTACACCTTC; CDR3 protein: CASSKPGGNYGYTF
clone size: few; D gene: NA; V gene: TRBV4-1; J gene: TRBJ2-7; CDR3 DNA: TGCGCCAGCAGCCCGTGGGTCACCCCTTTCAACGAGCAGTACTTC; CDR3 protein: CASSPWVTPFNEQYF
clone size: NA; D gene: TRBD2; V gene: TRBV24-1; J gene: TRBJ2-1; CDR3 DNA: TGTGCCACCAGTGATCCGGGACTAGCGGGGGGGAATGAGCAGTTCTTC; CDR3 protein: CATSDPGLAGGNEQFF
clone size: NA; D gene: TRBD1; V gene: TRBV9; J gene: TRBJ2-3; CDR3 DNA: TGTGCCAGCAGCCACGGACAGGGATTCAGGGATACGCAGTATTTT; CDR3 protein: CASSHGQGFRDTQYF
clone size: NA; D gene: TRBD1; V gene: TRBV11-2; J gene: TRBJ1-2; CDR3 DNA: TGTGCCAGCAGCCAGGGACAGGCTGCCTATGGCTACACCTTC; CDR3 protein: CASSQGQAAYGYTF
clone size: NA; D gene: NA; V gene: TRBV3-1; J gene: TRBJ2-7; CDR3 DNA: TGTGCCAGCAGCCCTAAAGTAGGGCGGGGAGGCTACGAGCAGTACTTC; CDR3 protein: CASSPKVGRGGYEQYF
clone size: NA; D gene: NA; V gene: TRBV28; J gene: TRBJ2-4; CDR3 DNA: TGTGCCAGCAGTTTACTAGCTGCGGGCAAAAACATTCAGTACTTC; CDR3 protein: CASSLLAAGKNIQYF
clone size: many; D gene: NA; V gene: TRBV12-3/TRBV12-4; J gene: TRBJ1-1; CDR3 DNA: TGTGCCAGCAGTTTAGCCGGGCTCGGAGACACTGAAGCTTTCTTT; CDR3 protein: CASSLAGLGDTEAFF
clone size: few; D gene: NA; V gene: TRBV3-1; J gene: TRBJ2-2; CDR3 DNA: TGTGCCAGCAGTCAGTGGAGGACCGGGGAGCTGTTTTTT; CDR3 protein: CASSQWRTGELFF
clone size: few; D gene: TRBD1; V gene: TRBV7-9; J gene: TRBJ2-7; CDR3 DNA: TGTGCCAGCAGCCCTGACAGGGGATCCTACGAGCAGTACTTC; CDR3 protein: CASSPDRGSYEQYF
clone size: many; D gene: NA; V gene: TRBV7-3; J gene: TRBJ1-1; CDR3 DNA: TGTGCCAGCAGCACCGTAGCGAACACTGAAGCTTTCTTT; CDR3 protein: CASSTVANTEAFF
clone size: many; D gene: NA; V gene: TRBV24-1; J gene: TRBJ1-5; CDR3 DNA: TGTGCCACCAACGGCCCCAGGGACGATCAGCCCCAGCATTTT; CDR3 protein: CATNGPRDDQPQHF